This T cell receptor beta chain stems from a study of T cell repertoires in ileal Crohn's disease. Study-wide context: Patients had a median approximately 7.2-year disease duration, and less than 45% were active smokers. Thiopurines (around 11) or anti-TNF agents (roughly 18) were given postoperatively to about half. The study, taken as a whole, reports: Sorted CD8 T cells held more high-frequency clones than CD4. Clonal expansions were more frequent in active smokers than non-smokers at surgery.

To note about this clone: What it recognizes is unknown.

Libraries were prepared by immunoSEQ multiplex PCR; TCRdb keeps only in-frame clonotypes and omits some of them. Among 6,500 to 7,000 clones, about 83% were seen once, and the ten largest hold just over 4.5%. The CDR3 covers 15 residues. Trimming took off 0 bases at V and 6 bases at J, with 14 bases between the two ends. The V gene's germline CDR1 is MRHNA and CDR2 SNTAGT. The V call is TRBV6-4, the J call TRBJ1-2; perhaps TRBD1 as D (6 bases). Material for sequencing was ileal tissue. The clonotype originates from an adult with Crohn's disease. CDR3 bases: TGTGCCAGCAGTGACTCCGAACAGGGCATTGATGGCTACACCTTC. Translated, it gives CASSDSEQGIDGYTF.